This is a list of T cell receptor beta chains from one sample in a study of T cell responses to AZD1222 COVID-19 vaccine. Assay used: immunoSEQ multiplex PCR; TCRdb lists only in-frame clones, some missing. The data hold 150,000 to 200,000 clones, with around 87% observed a single time. Sequencing used peripheral blood, obtained on day 0 of MenACWY control vaccination. The receptors were gathered from an adult in good health. The CDR3 runs from the conserved cysteine through the conserved F or W. D genes are given only for firm matches. The size field is filled for only some rows; it gives once, few, many or a size class.

NA NA TRBJ2-5 TRBV7-2 CASSLKRSGQETQYF TGTGCCAGCAGCTTAAAGCGTAGTGGGCAAGAGACCCAGTACTTC
NA NA TRBJ1-2 TRBV7-2 CASSDFGYTF TGTGCCAGCAGCGATTTTGGCTACACCTTC
NA TRBD1 TRBJ2-7 TRBV4-3 CASSQGDRGPYEQYF TGCGCCAGCAGCCAAGGGGACAGGGGACCCTACGAGCAGTACTTC
NA NA TRBJ2-1 TRBV27 CASSAHDSSSYNEQFF TGTGCCAGCAGTGCCCACGACAGTAGCTCCTACAATGAGCAGTTCTTC
NA NA TRBJ1-1 TRBV6-4 CASSDLLWGAAFF TGTGCCAGCAGTGACCTTCTTTGGGGGGCGGCTTTCTTT
NA NA TRBJ2-7 TRBV30 CAYSNWDEQYF TGTGCCTATTCAAACTGGGACGAGCAGTACTTC
NA NA TRBJ1-2 TRBV24-1 CATSDGLGEYGYTF TGTGCCACCAGTGATGGGCTGGGGGAATATGGCTACACCTTC
NA NA TRBJ1-2 TRBV5-6 CASSPQGIAGGYTF TGTGCCAGCAGCCCCCAGGGGATAGCGGGCGGCTACACCTTC
NA TRBD1 TRBJ2-7 TRBV28 CASSSARDRIDEQYF TGTGCCAGCAGTTCGGCGAGGGACAGGATAGACGAGCAGTACTTC
NA TRBD1 TRBJ1-6 TRBV7-9 CASSWDSDNSPLHF TGTGCCAGCAGCTGGGACAGTGATAATTCACCCCTCCACTTT
few NA TRBJ1-1 TRBV6-5 CASSYAGADSEAFF TGTGCCAGCAGTTACGCCGGTGCTGACTCGGAAGCTTTCTTT
NA NA TRBJ1-4 TRBV27 CASSLGAGEKLFF TGTGCCAGCAGTTTAGGGGCGGGCGAAAAACTGTTTTTT
NA NA TRBJ2-5 TRBV11-3 CASSPRTGKGRETQYF TGTGCCAGCAGCCCCAGGACCGGGAAAGGTCGAGAGACCCAGTACTTC
NA TRBD1 TRBJ1-2 TRBV19 CASSPPDRDYGYTF TGTGCCAGTAGTCCGCCGGACAGGGACTATGGCTACACCTTC
NA NA TRBJ1-2 TRBV27 CASSTRQPTNYGYTF TGTGCCAGCAGTACTCGACAGCCGACTAACTATGGCTACACCTTC
NA TRBD2 TRBJ2-3 TRBV7-2 CASSLASLLAGGGDTQYF TGTGCCAGCAGCTTAGCGAGTTTACTAGCGGGGGGAGGAGATACGCAGTATTTT
NA NA TRBJ2-1 TRBV12-3/TRBV12-4 CASSLGLGNEQFF TGTGCCAGCAGTTTAGGGTTGGGTAATGAGCAGTTCTTC
NA TRBD2 TRBJ2-1 TRBV14 CASSQVAGGPDEQFF TGTGCCAGCAGCCAAGTAGCGGGAGGGCCCGATGAGCAGTTCTTC
NA NA TRBJ2-7 TRBV27 CASSLSNLPLYEQYF TGTGCCAGCAGTCTCTCAAATCTCCCATTATACGAGCAGTACTTC
NA NA TRBJ1-5 TRBV27 CASSLVSNQPQHF TGTGCCAGCAGTTTGGTTAGCAATCAGCCCCAGCATTTT
NA TRBD1 TRBJ1-3 TRBV30 CAWSVSPGTGAGSGNTIYF TGTGCCTGGAGTGTCTCCCCCGGGACAGGGGCAGGTTCTGGAAACACCATATATTTT
NA TRBD2 TRBJ2-2 TRBV6-2/TRBV6-3 CASSPHFGASGRNTGELFF TGTGCCAGCAGCCCACACTTTGGGGCTAGCGGGAGGAACACCGGGGAGCTGTTTTTT
NA NA TRBJ2-1 TRBV15 CATSGRIPYNEQFF TGTGCCACCAGCGGGCGAATCCCCTACAATGAGCAGTTCTTC
few NA TRBJ1-2 TRBV2 CASSDSTGSFYGYTF TGTGCCAGCAGTGACTCGACGGGCTCCTTCTATGGCTACACCTTC
NA NA TRBJ1-1 TRBV5-1 CASSLATEAFF TGCGCCAGCAGCTTGGCCACTGAAGCTTTCTTT
NA NA TRBJ1-2 TRBV6-6 CASSYGGGDGYTF TGTGCCAGCAGTTATGGTGGGGGTGACGGCTACACCTTC
few NA TRBJ1-2 TRBV18 CASSPSLEYGYTF TGTGCCAGCTCACCATCCCTGGAGTATGGCTACACCTTC
NA NA TRBJ2-7 TRBV7-3 CASSLTSQGEQYF TGTGCCAGCAGCTTAACCTCCCAGGGCGAGCAGTACTTC
NA TRBD2 TRBJ2-3 TRBV9 CASSESGGGTDTQYF TGTGCCAGCAGCGAAAGCGGGGGGGGCACAGATACGCAGTATTTT
NA NA TRBJ2-5 TRBV10-2 CASNPGQETQYF TGCGCCAGCAATCCGGGGCAAGAGACCCAGTACTTC
NA TRBD2 TRBJ2-1 TRBV9 CASSVASGSIDEQFF TGTGCCAGCAGCGTAGCTAGCGGGAGTATCGATGAGCAGTTCTTC
NA NA TRBJ2-1 TRBV7-7 CASSSVGPLSYNEQFF TGTGCTAGCAGCTCAGTGGGACCGTTGTCCTACAATGAGCAGTTCTTC
NA NA TRBJ2-5 TRBV12-3/TRBV12-4 CASSLTDQGTQYF TGTGCCAGCAGTTTAACAGACCAGGGGACCCAGTACTTC
NA NA TRBJ2-7 TRBV28 CASSLSWGNEQYF TGTGCCAGCAGTTTATCCTGGGGAAACGAGCAGTACTTC
NA NA TRBJ1-2 TRBV25-1 CASSEGTDYYGYTF TGTGCCAGCAGTGAGGGGACGGACTACTATGGCTACACCTTC
NA NA TRBJ1-2 TRBV5-6 CASSLPGHLYGYTF TGTGCCAGCAGCTTGCCTGGACACCTCTATGGCTACACCTTC
NA NA TRBJ1-2 TRBV29-1 CSVEVEPGYTF TGCAGCGTTGAGGTCGAGCCCGGCTACACCTTC
NA NA TRBJ1-3 TRBV19 CASCFPDSGNTIYF TGTGCCAGTTGCTTCCCGGACTCTGGAAACACCATATATTTT
once TRBD1 TRBJ1-6 TRBV27 CASSLWGQGSSPLHF TGTGCCAGCAGTTTATGGGGACAGGGGAGCTCACCCCTCCACTTT
few NA TRBJ2-7 TRBV29-1 CSVLVPTVSYEQYF TGCAGCGTTTTGGTTCCGACAGTCTCCTACGAGCAGTACTTC
NA TRBD1 TRBJ2-3 TRBV28 CASSSGQVGADTQYF TGTGCCAGCAGCTCCGGACAGGTCGGGGCAGATACGCAGTATTTT
NA NA TRBJ1-2 TRBV5-1 CASSPGPDGYYGYTF TGCGCCAGCAGCCCCGGGCCCGACGGGTACTATGGCTACACCTTC
NA NA TRBJ2-5 TRBV7-2 CASSLAGYQETQYF TGTGCCAGCAGCTTAGCCGGGTACCAAGAGACCCAGTACTTC
NA TRBD1 TRBJ1-2 TRBV30 CAWEGARGYTF TGTGCCTGGGAGGGGGCGCGGGGCTACACCTTC
NA NA TRBJ2-7 TRBV12-3/TRBV12-4 CASSFGTAYEQYF TGTGCCAGCAGTTTTGGCACGGCCTACGAGCAGTACTTC
NA NA TRBJ2-5 TRBV6-1 CASSDLLAGLRVETQYF TGTGCCAGCAGTGACCTCCTGGCAGGACTAAGGGTGGAGACCCAGTACTTC
once TRBD2 TRBJ2-2 TRBV5-1 CASSFASGNTGELFF TGCGCCAGCAGCTTCGCTAGCGGGAACACCGGGGAGCTGTTTTTT
NA TRBD1 TRBJ1-1 TRBV7-6 CASSAGDRGRGTEAFF TGTGCCAGCAGCGCGGGGGACAGGGGTAGGGGCACTGAAGCTTTCTTT
NA NA TRBJ2-3 TRBV9 CASSVFQGGGTTDTQYF TGTGCCAGCAGCGTTTTTCAGGGTGGAGGGACCACAGATACGCAGTATTTT
NA TRBD1 TRBJ1-4 TRBV19 CASGETGGPNEKLFF TGTGCCAGCGGTGAAACAGGGGGGCCTAATGAAAAACTGTTTTTT
few NA TRBJ2-1 TRBV27 CASSWDEQFF TGTGCCAGCAGTTGGGATGAGCAGTTCTTC
once TRBD2 TRBJ2-7 TRBV3-1/TRBV3-2 CASSQDGAGAYEQYF TGTGCCAGCAGCCAAGATGGAGCGGGGGCCTACGAGCAGTACTTC
NA NA TRBJ2-3 TRBV7-3 CASSGGHRTDTQYF TGTGCCAGCAGCGGGGGACACCGCACAGATACGCAGTATTTT
NA TRBD1 TRBJ1-2 TRBV19 CASSVTGDSGYGYTF TGTGCCAGTAGTGTTACAGGGGATTCTGGCTATGGCTACACCTTC
NA NA TRBJ1-2 TRBV5-4 CASSLGGRANYGYTF TGTGCCAGCAGCTTGGGAGGGAGGGCTAACTATGGCTACACCTTC
NA NA TRBJ1-5 TRBV6-5 CAASRNSNQPQHF TGTGCCGCGAGTCGGAATAGCAATCAGCCCCAGCATTTT
NA TRBD1 TRBJ1-1 TRBV4-1 CASSQVDRGRTEAFF TGCGCCAGCAGCCAAGTAGACAGGGGAAGAACTGAAGCTTTCTTT
NA NA TRBJ2-7 TRBV4-1 CASSPGPGDAWSYEQYF TGCGCCAGCAGCCCGGGGCCGGGGGACGCCTGGAGCTACGAGCAGTACTTC